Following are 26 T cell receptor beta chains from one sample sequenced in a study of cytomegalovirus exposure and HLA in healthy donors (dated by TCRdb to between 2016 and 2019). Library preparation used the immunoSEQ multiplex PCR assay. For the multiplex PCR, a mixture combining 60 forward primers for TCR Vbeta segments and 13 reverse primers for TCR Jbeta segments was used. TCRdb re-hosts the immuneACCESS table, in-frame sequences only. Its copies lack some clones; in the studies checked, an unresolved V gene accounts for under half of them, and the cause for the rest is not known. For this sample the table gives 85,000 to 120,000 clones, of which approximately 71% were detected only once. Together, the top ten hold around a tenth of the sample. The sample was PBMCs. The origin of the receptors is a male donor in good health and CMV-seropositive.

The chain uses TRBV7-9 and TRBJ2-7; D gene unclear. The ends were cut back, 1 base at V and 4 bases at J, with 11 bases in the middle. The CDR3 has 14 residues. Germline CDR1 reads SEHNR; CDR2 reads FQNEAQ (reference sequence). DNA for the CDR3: TGTGCCAGCAGCTTAGGCGTGGAGCGATACGAGCAGTACTTC. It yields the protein CASSLGVERYEQYF. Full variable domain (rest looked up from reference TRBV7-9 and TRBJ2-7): DTGVSQNPRHKITKRGQNVTFRCDPISEHNRLYWYRQTLGQGPEFLTYFQNEAQLEKSRLLSDRFSAERPKGSFSTLEIQRTEQGDSAMYLCASSLGVERYEQYFGPGTRLTVT.

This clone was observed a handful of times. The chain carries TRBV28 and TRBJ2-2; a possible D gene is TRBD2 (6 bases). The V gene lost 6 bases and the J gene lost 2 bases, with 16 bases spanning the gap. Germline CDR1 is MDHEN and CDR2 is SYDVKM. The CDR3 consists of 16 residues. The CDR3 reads CASRQTGTFNTGELFF. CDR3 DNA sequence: TGTGCCAGCAGACAAACCGGGACTTTTAACACCGGGGAGCTGTTTTTT.

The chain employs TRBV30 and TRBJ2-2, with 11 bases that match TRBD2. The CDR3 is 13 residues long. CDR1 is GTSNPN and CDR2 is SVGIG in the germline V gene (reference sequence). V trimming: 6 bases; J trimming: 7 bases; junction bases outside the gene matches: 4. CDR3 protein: CACRGLAVGELFF. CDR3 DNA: TGTGCCTGTAGGGGACTAGCGGTCGGGGAGCTGTTTTTT.

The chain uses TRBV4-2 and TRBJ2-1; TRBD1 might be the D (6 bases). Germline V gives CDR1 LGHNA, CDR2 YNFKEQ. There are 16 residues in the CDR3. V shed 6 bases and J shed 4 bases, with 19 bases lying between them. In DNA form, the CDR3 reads TGTGCCAGCAGACAAAAGGGGGAGCCCGGGTACAATGAGCAGTTCTTC. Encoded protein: CASRQKGEPGYNEQFF.

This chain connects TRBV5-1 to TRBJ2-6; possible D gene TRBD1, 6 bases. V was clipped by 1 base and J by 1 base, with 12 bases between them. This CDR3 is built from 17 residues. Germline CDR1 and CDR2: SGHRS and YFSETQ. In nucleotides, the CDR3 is TGCGCCAGCAGCTTGCGAACAGGGCAGTCTGGGGCCAACGTCCTGACTTTC. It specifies CASSLRTGQSGANVLTF.

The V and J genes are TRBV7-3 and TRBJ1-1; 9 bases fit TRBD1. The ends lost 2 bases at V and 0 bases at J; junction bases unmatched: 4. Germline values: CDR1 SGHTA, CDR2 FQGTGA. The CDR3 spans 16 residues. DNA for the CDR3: TGTGCCAGCAGCTTATCGCGGGACAGGGTGAACACTGAAGCTTTCTTT. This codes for CASSLSRDRVNTEAFF.

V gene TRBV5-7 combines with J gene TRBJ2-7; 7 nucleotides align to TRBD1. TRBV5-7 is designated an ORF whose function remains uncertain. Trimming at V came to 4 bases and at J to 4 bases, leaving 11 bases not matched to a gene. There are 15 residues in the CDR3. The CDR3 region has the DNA TGTGCCAGCAGCCCAACGGCGGACAGGCTTTACGAGCAGTACTTC. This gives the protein CASSPTADRLYEQYF.

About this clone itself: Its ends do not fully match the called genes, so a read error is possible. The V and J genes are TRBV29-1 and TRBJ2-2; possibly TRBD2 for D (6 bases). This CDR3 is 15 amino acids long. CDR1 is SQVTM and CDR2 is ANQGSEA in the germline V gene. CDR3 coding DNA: TGCAGCGTTCCGGGAGTGGGCCTGAACACCGGGGAGCCGTTTTTT. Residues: CSVPGVGLNTGEPFF.

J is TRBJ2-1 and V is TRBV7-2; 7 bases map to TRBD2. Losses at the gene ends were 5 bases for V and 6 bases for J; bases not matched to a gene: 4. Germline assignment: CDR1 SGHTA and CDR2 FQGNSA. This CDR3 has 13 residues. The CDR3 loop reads CASSPGLVNEQFF. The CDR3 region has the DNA TGTGCCAGCAGCCCCGGACTAGTCAATGAGCAGTTCTTC.

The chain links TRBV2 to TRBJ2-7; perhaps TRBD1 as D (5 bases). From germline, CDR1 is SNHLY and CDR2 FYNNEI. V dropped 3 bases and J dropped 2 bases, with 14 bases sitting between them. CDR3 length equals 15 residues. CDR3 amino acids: CASSDLVDSPYEQYF. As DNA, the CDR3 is TGTGCCAGCAGTGATTTGGTTGACAGCCCCTACGAGCAGTACTTC.

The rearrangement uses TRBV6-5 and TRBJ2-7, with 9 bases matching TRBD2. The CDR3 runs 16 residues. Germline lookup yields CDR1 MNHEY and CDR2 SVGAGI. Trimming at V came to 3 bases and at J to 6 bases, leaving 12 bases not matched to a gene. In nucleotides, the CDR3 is TGTGCCAGCAGTTATTCGGGACTAGCCGAACGGGGCGAGCAGTACTTC. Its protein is CASSYSGLAERGEQYF.

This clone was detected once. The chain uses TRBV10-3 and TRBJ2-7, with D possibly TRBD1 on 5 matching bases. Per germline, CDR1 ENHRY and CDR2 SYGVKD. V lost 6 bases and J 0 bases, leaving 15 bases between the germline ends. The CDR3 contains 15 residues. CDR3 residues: CAIRARVLPSYEQYF. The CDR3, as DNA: TGTGCCATCAGAGCCAGGGTTCTTCCCTCCTACGAGCAGTACTTC.

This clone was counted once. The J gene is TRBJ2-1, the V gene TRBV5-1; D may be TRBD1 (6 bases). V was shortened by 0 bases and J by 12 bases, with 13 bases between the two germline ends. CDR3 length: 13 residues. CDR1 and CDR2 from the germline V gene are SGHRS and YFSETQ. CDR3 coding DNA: TGCGCCAGCAGCTTGGGGGATTTAGGGGGGCAGTTCTTC. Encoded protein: CASSLGDLGGQFF. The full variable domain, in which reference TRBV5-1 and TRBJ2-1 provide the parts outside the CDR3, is KAGVTQTPRYLIKTRGQQVTLSCSPISGHRSVSWYQQTPGQGLQFLFEYFSETQRNKGNFPGRFSGRQFSNSRSEMNVSTLELGDSALYLCASSLGDLGGQFFGPGTRLTVL.

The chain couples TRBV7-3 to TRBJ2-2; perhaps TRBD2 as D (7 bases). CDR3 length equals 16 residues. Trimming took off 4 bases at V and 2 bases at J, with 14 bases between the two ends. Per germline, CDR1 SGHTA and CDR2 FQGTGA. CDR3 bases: TGTGCCAGCAGCTCCCGTGGGGGGGCTAACACCGGGGAGCTGTTTTTT. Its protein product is CASSSRGGANTGELFF.

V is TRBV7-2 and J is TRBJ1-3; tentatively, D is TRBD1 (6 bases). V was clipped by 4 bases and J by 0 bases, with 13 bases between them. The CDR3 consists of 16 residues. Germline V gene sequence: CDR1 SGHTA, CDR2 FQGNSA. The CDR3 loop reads CASSSDGGASGNTIYF. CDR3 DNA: TGTGCCAGCAGCTCCGACGGGGGGGCCTCTGGAAACACCATATATTTT.

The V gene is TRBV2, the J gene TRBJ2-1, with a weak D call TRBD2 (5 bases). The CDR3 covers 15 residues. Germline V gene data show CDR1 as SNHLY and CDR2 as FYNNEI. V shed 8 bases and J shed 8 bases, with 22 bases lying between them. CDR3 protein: CASAGSLEWRDEQFF. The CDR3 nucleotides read TGTGCCAGCGCTGGGAGTCTAGAGTGGCGCGATGAGCAGTTCTTC.

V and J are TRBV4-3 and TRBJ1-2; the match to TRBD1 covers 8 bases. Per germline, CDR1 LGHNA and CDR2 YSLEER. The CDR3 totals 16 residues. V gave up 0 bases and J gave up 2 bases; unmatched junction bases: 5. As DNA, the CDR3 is TGCGCCAGCAGCCAAGATTATCAGGGGGCGAACTATGGCTACACCTTC. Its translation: CASSQDYQGANYGYTF.

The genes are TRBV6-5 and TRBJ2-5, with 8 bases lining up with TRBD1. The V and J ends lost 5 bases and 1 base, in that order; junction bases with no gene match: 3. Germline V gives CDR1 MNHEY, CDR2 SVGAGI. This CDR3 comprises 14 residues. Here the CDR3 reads CASSTGTGQETQYF. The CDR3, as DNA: TGTGCCAGCAGTACTGGGACAGGCCAAGAGACCCAGTACTTC.

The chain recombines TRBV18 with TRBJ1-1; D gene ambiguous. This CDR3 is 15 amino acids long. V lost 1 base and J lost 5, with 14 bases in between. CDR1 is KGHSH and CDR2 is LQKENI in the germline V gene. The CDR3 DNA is TGTGCCAGCTCACCACTCGTGGGAGCTCGGACTGAAGCTTTCTTT. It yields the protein CASSPLVGARTEAFF.

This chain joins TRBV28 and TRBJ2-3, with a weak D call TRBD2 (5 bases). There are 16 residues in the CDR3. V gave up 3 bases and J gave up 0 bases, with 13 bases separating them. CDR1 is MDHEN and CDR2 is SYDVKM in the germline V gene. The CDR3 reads CASSFLIASSTDTQYF. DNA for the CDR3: TGTGCCAGCAGTTTCCTCATAGCGTCTAGCACAGATACGCAGTATTTT.

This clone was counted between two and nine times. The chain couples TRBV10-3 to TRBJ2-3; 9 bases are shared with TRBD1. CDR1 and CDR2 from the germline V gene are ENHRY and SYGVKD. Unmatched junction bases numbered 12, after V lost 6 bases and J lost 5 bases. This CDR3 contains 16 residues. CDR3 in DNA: TGTGCCATCAGGGATCCCACCGGGACAGGGATAGATACGCAGTATTTT. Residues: CAIRDPTGTGIDTQYF.

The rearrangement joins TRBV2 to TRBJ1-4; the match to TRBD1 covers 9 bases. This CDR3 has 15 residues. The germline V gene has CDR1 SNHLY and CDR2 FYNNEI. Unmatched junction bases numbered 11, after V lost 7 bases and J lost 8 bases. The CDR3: CASTPLQGAGEKLFF. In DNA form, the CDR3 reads TGTGCCAGCACTCCTCTACAGGGGGCGGGAGAAAAACTGTTTTTT.

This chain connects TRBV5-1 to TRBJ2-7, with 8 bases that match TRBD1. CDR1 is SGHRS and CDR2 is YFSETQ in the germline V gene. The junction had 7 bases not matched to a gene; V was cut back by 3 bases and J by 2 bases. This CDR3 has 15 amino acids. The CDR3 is CASSYDRGSTYEQYF. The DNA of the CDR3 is TGCGCCAGCAGCTATGACAGGGGCTCCACCTACGAGCAGTACTTC.

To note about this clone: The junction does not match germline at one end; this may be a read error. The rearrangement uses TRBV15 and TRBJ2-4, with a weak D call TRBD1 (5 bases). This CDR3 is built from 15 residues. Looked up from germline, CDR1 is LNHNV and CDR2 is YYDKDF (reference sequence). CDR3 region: CATSRDQGRYNSQYF. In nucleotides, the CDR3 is TGTGCCACCAGCAGAGATCAGGGTAGATATAACAGTCAGTACTTC.

CDR3 in DNA: TGTGCCAGCAGGACCGGGACAGGGACAGAGACCCAGTACTTC. This translates into CASRTGTGTETQYF. The chain has TRBV2 and TRBJ2-5; 9 bases are a match to TRBD1. This CDR3 is 14 amino acids long. Germline values: CDR1 SNHLY, CDR2 FYNNEI. The V gene end was trimmed by 6 bases and the J gene end by 4 bases; junction bases not matched to a gene: 6. Combining the CDR3 with reference TRBV2 and TRBJ2-5 gives the whole variable domain EPEVTQTPSHQVTQMGQEVILRCVPISNHLYFYWYRQILGQKVEFLVSFYNNEISEKSEIFDDQFSVERPDGSNFTLKIRSTKLEDSAMYFCASRTGTGTETQYFGPGTRLLVL.

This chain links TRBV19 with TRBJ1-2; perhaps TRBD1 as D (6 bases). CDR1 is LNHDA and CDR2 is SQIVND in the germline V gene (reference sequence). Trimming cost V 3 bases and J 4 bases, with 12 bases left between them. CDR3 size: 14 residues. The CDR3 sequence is CASSMRGLLYGYTF. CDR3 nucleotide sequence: TGTGCCAGTAGTATGCGGGGGCTCCTCTATGGCTACACCTTC.